These T cell receptor beta chains were read from a single sample in a study of T-cell reconstitution after alpha-beta-depleted transplantation in children. TCRdb fed the PCR reads into MiXCR, producing one record per CDR3 protein. The table has 300,000 to 350,000 distinct CDR3 sequences, around 15% seen once. Sequencing was performed on PBMCs, mostly from graft donor cells, taken 360 days after TCRalphabeta/CD19-depleted stem cell transplant. The receptors come from a male patient aged 2 to 10 who had a stem cell transplant for acute lymphoblastic leukemia, so the T cells may come from the graft donor. The CDR3 runs from the conserved cysteine through the conserved F or W. A D gene is named only where the DNA matches it firmly. Size values are once, few and many counts, or a class for expanded clones, and some rows have none.

V gene: TRBV4-3; J gene: TRBJ2-1; clone size: NA; D gene: TRBD1; CDR3 DNA: TGCGCCAGCACCCCGACAGGGAAAGACTACAATGAGCAGTTCTTC; CDR3 protein: CASTPTGKDYNEQFF
V gene: TRBV4-3; J gene: TRBJ2-5; clone size: many; D gene: NA; CDR3 DNA: TGCGCCAGCAGCCAAGATCCAGGCTACTCTTGGGAGACCCAGTACTTC; CDR3 protein: CASSQDPGYSWETQYF
V gene: TRBV18; J gene: TRBJ2-5; clone size: few; D gene: NA; CDR3 DNA: TGTGCCAGCTCACCTCAGATTACAGAGACCCAGTACTTC; CDR3 protein: CASSPQITETQYF
V gene: TRBV15; J gene: TRBJ1-2; clone size: few; D gene: NA; CDR3 DNA: TGTGCCACCAGCAGGTTTGAGGGGGGACGGAAAAATGGCTACACCTTC; CDR3 protein: CATSRFEGGRKNGYTF
V gene: TRBV21-1; J gene: TRBJ1-5; clone size: many; D gene: NA; CDR3 DNA: TGTGCCAGCAGCATACAGAGAAAGGACCCACCGTGTCAGCATTTT; CDR3 protein: CASSIQRKDPPCQHF
V gene: TRBV12-5; J gene: TRBJ2-3; clone size: NA; D gene: TRBD2; CDR3 DNA: TGTGCTAGTGGCCGATCGGCGGGAGTATTTCGAAGCGATACGCAGTATTTT; CDR3 protein: CASGRSAGVFRSDTQYF
V gene: TRBV29-1; J gene: TRBJ1-1; clone size: many; D gene: NA; CDR3 DNA: TGCAGCGTTGTTGAGCCCATGAACACTGAAGCTTTCTTT; CDR3 protein: CSVVEPMNTEAFF
V gene: TRBV6-2/TRBV6-3; J gene: TRBJ2-1; clone size: few; D gene: NA; CDR3 DNA: TGTGCCAGCAGTTCCCGGCTAGGGGGCAATGAGCAGTTCTTC; CDR3 protein: CASSSRLGGNEQFF
V gene: TRBV12-3/TRBV12-4; J gene: TRBJ2-6; clone size: NA; D gene: TRBD1; CDR3 DNA: TGTGCCAGCAGTGGGACAGGGACCGGGGCCAACGGCCTGACTTTC; CDR3 protein: CASSGTGTGANGLTF
V gene: TRBV9; J gene: TRBJ2-5; clone size: many; D gene: NA; CDR3 DNA: TGTGCCAGCAGCGTTGGCGTCCAAGAGACCCAGTACTTC; CDR3 protein: CASSVGVQETQYF
V gene: TRBV10-3; J gene: TRBJ2-7; clone size: many; D gene: NA; CDR3 DNA: TGTGCCACTTGCTCCGGGATGAACTCCTACGAGCAGTACTTC; CDR3 protein: CATCSGMNSYEQYF
V gene: TRBV7-9; J gene: TRBJ2-7; clone size: few; D gene: NA; CDR3 DNA: TGTGCCAGCAGCAAAGACAGGCGGCAGTACTTC; CDR3 protein: CASSKDRRQYF
V gene: TRBV27; J gene: TRBJ2-1; clone size: NA; D gene: NA; CDR3 DNA: TGTGCCAGCAGTCCTTACAGCGGACCCTACAATGAGCAGTTCTTC; CDR3 protein: CASSPYSGPYNEQFF
V gene: TRBV6-1; J gene: TRBJ1-2; clone size: NA; D gene: NA; CDR3 DNA: TGTGCCAGCAGTCGTCAGGGAAACTATGGCTACACCTTC; CDR3 protein: CASSRQGNYGYTF
V gene: TRBV4-1; J gene: TRBJ2-1; clone size: many; D gene: NA; CDR3 DNA: TGCGCCAGCAGCCAAGACTCGAATGAGCAGTTCTTC; CDR3 protein: CASSQDSNEQFF
V gene: TRBV28; J gene: TRBJ2-3; clone size: few; D gene: TRBD2; CDR3 DNA: TGTGCCAGCAGCCATCCTCGGGGGGGGGAGGATACGCAGTATTTT; CDR3 protein: CASSHPRGGEDTQYF
V gene: TRBV4-1; J gene: TRBJ2-1; clone size: many; D gene: TRBD2; CDR3 DNA: TGCGCCAGCAGCCAACTAGCGGGAGGGTACAATGAGCAGTTCTTC; CDR3 protein: CASSQLAGGYNEQFF
V gene: TRBV5-1; J gene: TRBJ2-2; clone size: NA; D gene: NA; CDR3 DNA: TGCGCCAGCAGCTTGTCGGTCGGGGAGCTGTTTTTT; CDR3 protein: CASSLSVGELFF
V gene: TRBV20-1; J gene: TRBJ2-1; clone size: NA; D gene: TRBD2; CDR3 DNA: TGCAGTGCGAGGGAACTATTGCGGGAGAAAGGCTACAATGAGCAGTTCTTC; CDR3 protein: CSARELLREKGYNEQFF
V gene: TRBV5-1; J gene: TRBJ2-7; clone size: NA; D gene: TRBD1; CDR3 DNA: TGCGCCAGCAGCCCTTTCCCGGGACAGGAGGTCGGGGGCGAGCAGTACTTC; CDR3 protein: CASSPFPGQEVGGEQYF
V gene: TRBV4-1; J gene: TRBJ2-5; clone size: many; D gene: NA; CDR3 DNA: TGCGCCAGCAGCCAAGGGTTGCGGACGATCCAAGAGACCCAGTACTTC; CDR3 protein: CASSQGLRTIQETQYF
V gene: TRBV9; J gene: TRBJ2-2; clone size: many; D gene: TRBD1; CDR3 DNA: TGTGCCAGCAGCGTAGCACAGGGGGTGTACAGCGGGGAGCTGTTTTTT; CDR3 protein: CASSVAQGVYSGELFF
V gene: TRBV7-2; J gene: TRBJ2-7; clone size: many; D gene: TRBD2; CDR3 DNA: TGTGCCAGCAGCTTCGTGACTAGCGGCTACGAGCAGTACTTC; CDR3 protein: CASSFVTSGYEQYF
V gene: TRBV29-1; J gene: TRBJ2-1; clone size: few; D gene: TRBD1; CDR3 DNA: TGCAGCGTCGACCGGGACAGAGCATACAATGAGCAGTTCTTC; CDR3 protein: CSVDRDRAYNEQFF
V gene: TRBV12-3/TRBV12-4; J gene: TRBJ1-2; clone size: NA; D gene: NA; CDR3 DNA: TGTGCCAGCAGTTTGCCAGGGGCGACTGCCTATGGCTACACCTTC; CDR3 protein: CASSLPGATAYGYTF
V gene: TRBV7-8; J gene: TRBJ2-5; clone size: few; D gene: NA; CDR3 DNA: TGTGCCAGCAGCTTCACGGGACGGCAAGAGACCCAGTACTTC; CDR3 protein: CASSFTGRQETQYF
V gene: TRBV7-9; J gene: TRBJ2-1; clone size: NA; D gene: NA; CDR3 DNA: TGTGCCAGCAGCCGAAGGACGGAACCCGATGAGCAGTTCTTC; CDR3 protein: CASSRRTEPDEQFF
V gene: TRBV11-2; J gene: TRBJ1-6; clone size: few; D gene: NA; CDR3 DNA: TGTGCCAGCAGCTTAAATCCCGGGGTCGCCTATAATTCACCCCTCCACTTT; CDR3 protein: CASSLNPGVAYNSPLHF
V gene: TRBV21-1; J gene: TRBJ2-1; clone size: few; D gene: NA; CDR3 DNA: TGTGCCGGGTACAGGGGACCGAGCTCCTACAATGAGCAGTTCTTC; CDR3 protein: CAGYRGPSSYNEQFF